This T cell receptor beta chain was retrieved from a study of regulatory T cells in long-lasting Graves disease. The V and J ends lost 5 bases and 7 bases respectively, with 7 bases between them. The CDR3 runs 11 residues. Germline lookup yields CDR1 MNHEY and CDR2 SMNVEV (reference sequence). Time point meaning: newly diagnosed GD, antithyroid drugs for less than 3 months. Extracted PBMC RNA gave rise to the TCR library. Construction of the TCR beta libraries employed iRepertoire HTBI primers in conjunction with Arm-PCR of CDR3 regions. TCRdb fed the multiplex PCR reads into MiXCR, producing one record per CDR3 protein. The table shows about 330,000 distinct CDR3 sequences, with about a sixth occurring only once. These sequences were also reported in another study, on T cells in Graves' hyperthyroidism and ophthalmopathy.

The TCR sequence derives from a woman under 30 with Graves disease. The V and J genes are TRBV27 and TRBJ2-3; D possibly corresponds to TRBD1 (5 bases). The specimen comprised peripheral blood mononuclear cells (PBMCs), sampled at new diagnosis, from a patient treated with antithyroid drugs. CDR3 nucleotides: TGTGCCAGCAGTGGGGCATATACGCAGTATTTT. Its translation is CASSGAYTQYF.